The 5 T cell receptor beta chains presented below share a single source sample, sequenced in a study of T cell responses to AZD1222 COVID-19 vaccine (dated by TCRdb to the early 2020s). The time point label corresponds to: about 28 days (+/-7) after the second vaccine dose. Library generation was performed with the immunoSEQ multiplex PCR assay. Here the immuneACCESS table is served through TCRdb, limited to in-frame sequences with V and J called. Missing clones are a known gap in these copies; in checked studies unresolved V genes cover under half, and the rest lacks a known reason. This sample comprises 150,000 to 200,000 clones, 94% of them detected only once. The top ten hold approximately 4.8% of the sample. The sample consisted of peripheral blood, taken 28 days after the second AZD1222 dose. Receptors originate from an adult who received the AZD1222 COVID-19 vaccine.

CDR3 amino acids: CASTDRSRGEQYF. CDR3 DNA: TGTGCCAGCACGGACAGGTCGAGGGGAGAGCAGTACTTC. The J gene is TRBJ2-7, the V gene TRBV2, with TRBD1 identical over 7 bases. Germline CDR1 is SNHLY and CDR2 is FYNNEI. This CDR3 has 13 residues. After removal of 7 bases from V and 7 bases from J, the junction contained 10 bases not matched to a gene.

The V gene is TRBV4-3, the J gene TRBJ2-1, with D maybe TRBD2 (6 bases). The CDR3 is made up of 13 amino acids. Germline lookup yields CDR1 LGHNA and CDR2 YSLEER. The V end lost 0 bases, the J end lost 12 bases, and 12 bases lay between the germline ends. The CDR3 reads CASSQDGGGRQFF. CDR3 nucleotide sequence: TGCGCCAGCAGCCAAGATGGCGGAGGGCGGCAGTTCTTC.

The chain uses TRBV27 and TRBJ2-5, with 7 bases lining up with TRBD1. The CDR3 contains 16 residues. V was pared by 3 bases and J by 3 bases, with 10 bases of the junction left unmatched. Per germline, CDR1 MNHEY and CDR2 SMNVEV (reference sequence). CDR3 nucleotide sequence: TGTGCCAGCAGTTTCCAGATCGACAGGGCTAAAGAGACCCAGTACTTC. This sequence encodes CASSFQIDRAKETQYF.

The rearrangement uses TRBV27 and TRBJ1-2; possibly TRBD1 for D (6 bases). This CDR3 is built from 11 residues. Germline values: CDR1 MNHEY, CDR2 SMNVEV (reference sequence). V lost 8 bases, J lost 10 bases, and 14 bases lay in between. The CDR3 coding sequence is TGTGCCAGCGGGTTCGGGACAAACTACACCTTC. Its protein is CASGFGTNYTF.

J is TRBJ1-4 and V is TRBV27, with D hard to call. Trimming cost V 3 bases and J 5 bases, with 10 bases left between them. CDR1 is MNHEY and CDR2 is SMNVEV in the germline V gene (reference sequence). The CDR3 length is 14 residues. Written as DNA, the CDR3 is TGTGCCAGCAGTTTTCTGGGTGCGAATGAAAAACTGTTTTTT. Translated: CASSFLGANEKLFF.